This T cell receptor (beta chain) was sequenced in a study of CD8+CD57+ T cells in acquired aplastic anemia. As for the study in general: 3.2 ug was the average amount of DNA from sorted CD4+ and CD8+ cells.

CD8+CD57+ cell expansion had been shown by flow cytometry in patients chosen for sequencing. With 2 bases removed from V and 7 bases from J, the gap between germline ends came to 6 bases. The CDR3 extends over 12 amino acids. Genomic DNA provided the template from which TCR beta VDJ and CDR3 profiles were obtained. TCRdb re-called the reads with MiXCR, one entry per CDR3 protein. The table has 180,000 or so distinct CDR3 sequences, under 50% seen once. This TCR was recovered from a human donor with aplastic anemia. Sequencing input: sorted CD4+, CD8+, or CD8+CD57+ T cells (not recorded which) from PBMCs. The rearrangement uses TRBV12-3 or TRBV12-4 and TRBJ1-5; no reliable D call. In nucleotides, the CDR3 is TGTGCCAGCAGTTTAACCCAGCAGCCCCAGCATTTT. Translating gives CASSLTQQPQHF.